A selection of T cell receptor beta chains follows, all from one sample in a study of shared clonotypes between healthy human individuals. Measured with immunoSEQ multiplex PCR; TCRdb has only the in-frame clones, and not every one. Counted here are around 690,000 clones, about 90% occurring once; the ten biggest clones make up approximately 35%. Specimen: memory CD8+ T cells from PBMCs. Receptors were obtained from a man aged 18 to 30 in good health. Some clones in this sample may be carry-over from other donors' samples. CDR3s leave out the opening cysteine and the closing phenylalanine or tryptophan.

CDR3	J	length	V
ATRISTVGNTEAF	TRBJ1-1	13	TRBV15
ASSPRVPNTGELF	TRBJ2-2	13	TRBV7-9
ASQGKLDYGYT	TRBJ1-2	11	TRBV27
ASTPPGQPQH	TRBJ1-5	10	TRBV7-9
ASSSKADSYNEQF	TRBJ2-1	13	TRBV5-1
ASSQDEDGYNQPQH	TRBJ1-5	14	TRBV4-1
ASSEARQGIAAYEQY	TRBJ2-7	15	TRBV6-1
ASRDWNTIY	TRBJ1-3	9	TRBV19
ASSQTRGSYEQF	TRBJ2-1	12	TRBV4-2
ASSDRTGDYEQY	TRBJ2-7	12	TRBV5-4
ASSVVGDSNSYEQY	TRBJ2-7	14	TRBV9
ASSIFIFSTWGELF	TRBJ2-2	14	TRBV19
AWNYDSYEQY	TRBJ2-7	10	TRBV30
AWTTGADTQY	TRBJ2-3	10	TRBV30
ASRLAGEGRNEQF	TRBJ2-1	13	TRBV11-1
ASSFLRGETQY	TRBJ2-5	11	TRBV11-2
ASSLAGNTEAF	TRBJ1-1	11	TRBV5-8
ASSRDRGSYNEQF	TRBJ2-1	13	TRBV7-2
AISPGMAANEQF	TRBJ2-1	12	TRBV10-3
ASSPRTELYSNQPQH	TRBJ1-5	15	TRBV28
ASSLTSGTGFQPQH	TRBJ1-5	14	TRBV27
ASSFAYVGGNEQF	TRBJ2-1	13	TRBV28
ASSVWASGADTQY	TRBJ2-3	13	TRBV9
ASSGMGNTNYGYT	TRBJ1-2	13	TRBV16
ASRPDRDGPEAF	TRBJ1-1	12	TRBV2
ASSLLFMRNNEQF	TRBJ2-1	13	TRBV28
ASSQSTDTQY	TRBJ2-3	10	TRBV18
ASSYLDSPSTDTQY	TRBJ2-3	14	TRBV6-6
ASSMSSGINEQF	TRBJ2-1	12	TRBV19
ASSHDMTGVGTDTQY	TRBJ2-3	15	TRBV14
ASSGLAPKAYNEQF	TRBJ2-1	14	TRBV7-2
ASSQLNARNYGYT	TRBJ1-2	13	TRBV4-2
ATSRPEGRHTIY	TRBJ1-3	12	TRBV15
ASSLWGPKNIQY	TRBJ2-4	12	TRBV5-1
ASALSGTGELF	TRBJ2-2	11	TRBV19
ASSLRTGVNRYTGELF	TRBJ2-2	16	TRBV5-1
ASSQDLGEDTEAF	TRBJ1-1	13	TRBV4-2
ATSKGTGGLNTEAF	TRBJ1-1	14	TRBV15
ASSPAPGGGELF	TRBJ2-2	12	TRBV28
AIRKLLGTHYEQY	TRBJ2-7	13	TRBV7-9
ASSLSGGVEFSGANVLT	TRBJ2-6	17	TRBV28
ASQGTWREPHNEQF	TRBJ2-1	14	TRBV7-2
ASVSPGGHYGYT	TRBJ1-2	12	TRBV28
ASIHHQGNPYNEQF	TRBJ2-1	14	TRBV28
ASTHLWGELF	TRBJ2-2	10	TRBV7-9
ASSQGAGGNYGYT	TRBJ1-2	13	TRBV4-3
ASSPGDTQY	TRBJ2-3	9	TRBV27
AISLDRDGNTIY	TRBJ1-3	12	TRBV10-3
ASRPGTGQRDGYT	TRBJ1-2	13	TRBV4-3
ASSNPNGGSSYNEQF	TRBJ2-1	15	TRBV9
ASSYSEGWNYGYT	TRBJ1-2	13	TRBV6-5
ASSPTIVTGTSDNEQF	TRBJ2-1	16	TRBV27
SVELYYNEQF	TRBJ2-1	10	TRBV29-1
ASSLGTEAF	TRBJ1-1	9	TRBV27
ASSLSTGAGEQF	TRBJ2-1	12	TRBV5-6
ASSLQGGSNQPQH	TRBJ1-5	13	TRBV7-9
ASSEKSWREVRSNEQF	TRBJ2-1	16	TRBV6-1
AISDGGRADTQY	TRBJ2-3	12	TRBV10-3
ASSVGTGGNQPQH	TRBJ1-5	13	TRBV9
ASSALDGTGQETQY	TRBJ2-5	14	TRBV7-9